The text below deals with one TCR beta chain. What it recognizes is unknown. This specimen comes from a study of radiotherapy plus CTLA-4 blockade in lung cancer. The protocol was immunoSEQ multiplex PCR, while the TCRdb copy is restricted to in-frame clones and leaves out a portion. This sample has 90,000 to 150,000 clones, with approximately 80% found just once. Findings and limits, study-wide: Blood-borne expansion of tumor-derived TCR clones followed radiotherapy plus ipilimumab. With interferon-beta, early dynamics of blood T cell clones were reported to best predict response.

The CDR3 has 15 amino acids. The V segment lost 6 bases and the J segment 6 bases; nucleotides outside the gene matches: 7. CDR1 is MNHNY and CDR2 is SVGAGI in the germline V gene (reference sequence). This clonotype originated in a human donor with non-small cell lung cancer who had a partial response to radiotherapy plus ipilimumab. The rearrangement uses TRBV6-6 and TRBJ2-1, with TRBD1 matching over 11 bases. Here the sequenced sample was peripheral blood, taken from a patient treated with radiotherapy plus ipilimumab. The CDR3 protein is CASRRPGQGVNEQFF. In DNA, the CDR3 is TGTGCCAGCAGACGGCCGGGACAGGGGGTCAATGAGCAGTTCTTC.